These 16 T cell receptor beta chains came from one sample sequenced in a study of blood T cells in healthy people across ages. A second PCR, run for about 7 to 12 cycles, used a sample-barcoded 5' primer plus a J-beta primer mix. MiXCR, applied by TCRdb to the 5' RACE reads, yields one record per CDR3 protein. The table shows about 730,000 distinct CDR3 sequences, with roughly two fifths occurring only once. The specimen sequenced was blood. These receptors were obtained from a woman aged 60-70 years in good health.

This clonotype has ten or more counts. This chain links TRBV7-9 with TRBJ1-4; possible D gene TRBD1, 5 bases. This CDR3 spans 14 amino acids. Germline V gives CDR1 SEHNR, CDR2 FQNEAQ (reference sequence). The germline V and J ends were trimmed by 2 bases and 4 bases, with 8 bases remaining between them. CDR3 region: CASSLWDGNEKLFF. The CDR3 DNA reads TGTGCCAGCAGCTTATGGGACGGTAATGAAAAACTGTTTTTT.

This clonotype occurred a few times. This chain joins TRBV20-1 and TRBJ2-1; 8 bases are a match to TRBD2. The length of the CDR3 is 13 residues. With 6 bases clipped from V and 8 bases from J, the junction kept 9 bases outside the gene matches. The germline gives CDR1 DFQATT, CDR2 SNEGSKA (reference sequence). The CDR3, as DNA: TGCAGTGCCGGGACTAGAGGGGGACATGAGCAGTTCTTC. It is translated as CSAGTRGGHEQFF.

This clonotype was seen a handful of times. This may stem from a read error, because a much larger clone lies one nucleotide away. The rearrangement uses TRBV7-2 and TRBJ2-1; 12 nucleotides align to TRBD2. Matching the DNA end better, TRBJ2-7 makes the J call doubtful. Per germline, CDR1 SGHTA and CDR2 FQGNSA. CDR3 length: 16 residues. The chain's CDR3 is CASSLGATSGSNEQYF. The CDR3 DNA is TGTGCCAGCAGCTTAGGGGCGACTAGCGGGAGCAATGAGCAGTACTTC.

The V call is TRBV20-1, the J call TRBJ1-1, with D uncertain. The V and J ends lost 6 bases and 8 bases respectively, with 7 bases between them. The CDR3 is 9 amino acids. Per the germline V gene, CDR1 is DFQATT and CDR2 is SNEGSKA (reference sequence). The CDR3 DNA follows: TGCAGTGCGCCACCAGAAGCTTTCTTT. It encodes CSAPPEAFF.

This clonotype was counted between two and nine times. This chain joins TRBV6-2 or TRBV6-3 and TRBJ1-5, with 10 bases matching TRBD1. The CDR3 covers 15 residues. Germline CDR1 and CDR2: MNHEY and SVGEGT. After removal of 0 bases from V and 7 bases from J, the junction contained 3 bases not matched to a gene. The CDR3, as DNA: TGTGCCAGCAGTTACTCGGGACAGGGGAGGCAGCCCCAGCATTTT. Amino acids: CASSYSGQGRQPQHF.

Of note for this clonotype: Its ends do not fully match the called genes, so a read error is possible. V gene TRBV12-3 or TRBV12-4 combines with J gene TRBJ2-1; 8 nucleotides agree with TRBD1. This CDR3 region has 14 residues. The CDR3 is CASSLGDRSTEQHF. CDR3 sequence (DNA): TGTGCCAGCAGTTTAGGGGACAGGTCCACCGAGCAGCACTTC.

This clonotype has a single count. The chain has TRBV4-2 and TRBJ1-3, with D uncertain. V shed 0 bases and J shed 0 bases, with 9 bases lying between them. CDR1 LGHNA and CDR2 YNFKEQ come from the germline V gene. The length of the CDR3 is 16 residues. Here the CDR3 DNA reads TGTGCCAGCAGCCAAGATCCAGGTCGCTCTGGAAACACCATATATTTT. Its translation is CASSQDPGRSGNTIYF.

This clonotype was picked up many times. The chain employs TRBV20-1 and TRBJ1-1; 7 positions match TRBD1. Per the germline V gene, CDR1 is DFQATT and CDR2 is SNEGSKA (reference sequence). The CDR3 sequence is 13 residues long. V was clipped by 6 bases and J by 0 bases; unmatched bases: 4. Written as DNA, the CDR3 is TGCAGTGCAACCGGGACAGTGAACACTGAAGCTTTCTTT. Translating it yields CSATGTVNTEAFF.

This clonotype was recorded a few times. The chain has TRBV6-5 and TRBJ2-6; D might be TRBD1 (6 bases). This CDR3 has 16 amino acids. V shed 2 bases and J shed 4 bases, with 12 bases lying between them. Germline V gives CDR1 MNHEY, CDR2 SVGAGI. The CDR3 sequence is CASSYGTGTGANVLTF. Here the CDR3 DNA reads TGTGCCAGCAGTTACGGAACAGGGACCGGGGCCAACGTCCTGACTTTC.

This clonotype was detected only once. The rearrangement uses TRBV25-1 and TRBJ2-1, with D possibly being TRBD1 (6 bases). The germline V gene has CDR1 MGHDK and CDR2 SYGVNS. V was clipped by 9 bases and J by 5 bases, with 14 bases between them. This CDR3 spans 13 amino acids. In DNA, the CDR3 is TGTGCCAGTTGTGGGACACCCAACAATGAGCAGTTCTTC. Its protein product is CASCGTPNNEQFF. The full variable domain, completed using reference TRBV25-1 and TRBJ2-1, is EADIYQTPRYLVIGTGKKITLECSQTMGHDKMYWYQQDPGMELHLIHYSYGVNSTEKGDLSSESTVSRIRTEHFPLTLESARPSHTSQYLCASCGTPNNEQFFGPGTRLTVL.

The chain combines TRBV20-1 with TRBJ1-5; a possible D gene is TRBD1 (5 bases). Trimming took off 5 bases at V and 3 bases at J, with 14 bases between the two ends. The CDR3 loop spans 14 amino acids. Looked up from germline, CDR1 is DFQATT and CDR2 is SNEGSKA (reference sequence). CDR3 coding DNA: TGCAGTGCTCGGGCCGGGGCTTCCAATCAGCCCCAGCATTTT. Its translation is CSARAGASNQPQHF.

This clonotype was counted many times. The rearrangement uses TRBV6-1 and TRBJ2-5; 10 bases fit TRBD1. In germline, CDR1 is MNHNS, CDR2 SASEGT. V lost 4 bases and J lost 11; bases outside the gene matches: 10. This CDR3 region has 14 residues. CDR3 nucleotides: TGTGCCAGCAGTGTAAGACAGGGGGCGGATGAGCAGTACTTC. Its protein is CASSVRQGADEQYF.

The chain has TRBV20-1 and TRBJ2-2, with 12 bases lining up with TRBD1. After removal of 7 bases from V and 3 bases from J, the junction contained 9 bases not matched to a gene. The CDR3 runs 16 residues. Per germline, CDR1 DFQATT and CDR2 SNEGSKA (reference sequence). The CDR3 nucleotides read TGCAGTGTCTCCGGGACAGGGGGCAGGGACACCGGGGAGCTGTTTTTT. It is translated as CSVSGTGGRDTGELFF.

This chain joins TRBV2 and TRBJ2-7; TRBD1 matches at 11 bases. CDR3 length: 14 residues. V lost 6 bases, J lost 3 bases, and 4 bases stayed unmatched. The V gene's germline CDR1 is SNHLY and CDR2 FYNNEI. CDR3 DNA sequence: TGTGCCAGCAGAGGGGACAGGGGGAACTACGAGCAGTACTTC. This sequence encodes CASRGDRGNYEQYF.

CDR3 sequence: CASKGLTYNEQFF. The DNA for the CDR3 is TGTGCCAGCAAGGGACTCACTTACAATGAGCAGTTCTTC. This rearrangement joins TRBV6-2 or TRBV6-3 to TRBJ2-1, with D maybe TRBD2 (6 bases). CDR1 and CDR2 (germline): MNHEY, SVGEGT. The CDR3 is 13 residues long. With 7 bases removed from V and 4 bases from J, the gap between germline ends came to 11 bases.

The chain employs TRBV15 and TRBJ2-1; D unclear. The CDR3 spans 12 residues. Germline V gene lookup returns CDR1 LNHNV and CDR2 YYDKDF (reference sequence). Trimming stripped 2 bases from V and 7 bases from J, with 6 bases between. CDR3 in DNA: TGTGCCACCAGCAGACAGGAGAATGAGCAGTTCTTC. Its translation is CATSRQENEQFF.